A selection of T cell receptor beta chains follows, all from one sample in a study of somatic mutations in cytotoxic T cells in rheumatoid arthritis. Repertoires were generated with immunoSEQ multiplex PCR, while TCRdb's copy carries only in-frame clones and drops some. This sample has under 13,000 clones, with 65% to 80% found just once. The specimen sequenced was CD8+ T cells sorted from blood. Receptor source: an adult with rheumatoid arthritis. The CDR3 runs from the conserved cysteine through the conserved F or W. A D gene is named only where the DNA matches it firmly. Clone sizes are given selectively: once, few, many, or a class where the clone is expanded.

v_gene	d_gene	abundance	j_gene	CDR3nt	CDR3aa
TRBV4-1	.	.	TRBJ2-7	TGCGCCAGCAGCCAACTTGCCGGGGCCACTGACTACGAGCAGTACTTC	CASSQLAGATDYEQYF
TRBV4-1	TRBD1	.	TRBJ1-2	TGCGCCAGCAGCCAAGATTTTAGGGCAGGGGGCGGTGGCTACACCTTC	CASSQDFRAGGGGYTF
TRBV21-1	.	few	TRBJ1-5	TGTGCCAGCAGCAAAGGAGGGACAGGGGACAATCAGCCCCAGCATTTT	CASSKGGTGDNQPQHF
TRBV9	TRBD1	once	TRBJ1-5	TGTGCCAGCAGCCTACACCTATCCGTGGGACAGGGGGGTGGGCCCCAGCATTTT	CASSLHLSVGQGGGPQHF
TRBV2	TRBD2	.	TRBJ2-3	TGTGCCAGCAGCCCTAGCGGGGGAGCGCCAGATACGCAGTATTTT	CASSPSGGAPDTQYF
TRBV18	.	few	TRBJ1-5	TGTGCCAGCTCACCAGAAGAGGGTAATCAGCCCCAGCATTTT	CASSPEEGNQPQHF
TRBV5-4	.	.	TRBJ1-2	TGTGCCAGCAGCTGGGGTCGCGGGGGAGCAAACTATGGCTACACCTTC	CASSWGRGGANYGYTF
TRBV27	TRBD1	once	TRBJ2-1	TGTGCCAGCAGTTTACAGGGGGTCAATGAGCAGTTCTTC	CASSLQGVNEQFF
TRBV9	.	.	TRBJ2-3	TGTGCCAGCAGCGTAGGGGGGACCACAGATACGCAGTATTTT	CASSVGGTTDTQYF
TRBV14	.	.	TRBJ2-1	TGTGCCAGCAGCCAAGACTTTGATGAGCAGTTCTTC	CASSQDFDEQFF
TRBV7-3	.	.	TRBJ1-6	TGTGCCAGCAGCTCAGGGGTGGGGAATTCACCCCTCCACTTT	CASSSGVGNSPLHF
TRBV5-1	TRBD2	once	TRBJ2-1	TGCGCCAGCAGCTTGGGCGGGGGGGCTCCTAACAATGAGCAGTTCTTC	CASSLGGGAPNNEQFF
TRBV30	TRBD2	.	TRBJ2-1	TGTGCCTGGAGGCGGGGACTAGCGGGGGCCAATGAGCAGTTCTTC	CAWRRGLAGANEQFF
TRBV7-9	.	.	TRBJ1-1	TGTGCCAGCAGTAGCAGGGTTGTCATGAACACTGAAGCTTTCTTT	CASSSRVVMNTEAFF
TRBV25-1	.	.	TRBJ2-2	TGTGCCAGCAGGGAAAGCGTTGGCACCGGGGAGCTGTTTTTT	CASRESVGTGELFF
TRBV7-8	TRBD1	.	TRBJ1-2	TGTGCCAGCAGCCTAGTGGGAATGGCGGGACAGGATAACTATGGCTACACCTTC	CASSLVGMAGQDNYGYTF
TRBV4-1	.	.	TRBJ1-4	TGCGCCAGCAGCCAAGATCCTAGCCCAACTAATGAAAAACTGTTTTTT	CASSQDPSPTNEKLFF
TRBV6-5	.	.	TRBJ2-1	TGTGCCAGCAGGGCAGGGCTAAGCTCCTACAATGAGCAGTTCTTC	CASRAGLSSYNEQFF
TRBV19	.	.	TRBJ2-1	TGTGCCACCTCGAATGGGGGGGCAAATGAGCAGTTCTTC	CATSNGGANEQFF
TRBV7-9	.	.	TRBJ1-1	TGTGCCAGCAGCTTAGATCGAACGGATGCTGAAGCTTTCTTT	CASSLDRTDAEAFF
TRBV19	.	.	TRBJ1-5	TGTGCCAGTAGTTCCCGGGACTGGAATCAGCCCCAGCATTTT	CASSSRDWNQPQHF
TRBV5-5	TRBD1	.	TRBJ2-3	TGTGCCAGCAGCTACTTCCCCACAGGGGGCTTAAGAACAGATACGCAGTATTTT	CASSYFPTGGLRTDTQYF
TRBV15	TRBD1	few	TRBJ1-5	TGTGCCACCAGCACACCCGGACAGGTTGGATCTAGCAATCAGCCCCAGCATTTT	CATSTPGQVGSSNQPQHF
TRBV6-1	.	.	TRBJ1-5	TGTGCCAGCAGTGAAGGGAGATCATGGCCCCAGCATTTT	CASSEGRSWPQHF
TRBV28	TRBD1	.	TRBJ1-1	TGTGCCAGCAGCGGGACAGCAAACACTGAAGCTTTCTTT	CASSGTANTEAFF
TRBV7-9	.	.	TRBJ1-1	TGTGCCAGCAGCTTGCGGGAAATTGTAGCGAACACTGAAGCTTTCTTT	CASSLREIVANTEAFF
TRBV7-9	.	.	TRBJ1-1	TGTGCCAGCAGCTGGACAGCTAACACTGAAGCTTTCTTT	CASSWTANTEAFF
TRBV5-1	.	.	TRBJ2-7	TGCGCCAGCAGCTTCGGTCAGGGTAGCTCCTACGAGCAGTACTTC	CASSFGQGSSYEQYF
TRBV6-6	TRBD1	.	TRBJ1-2	TGTGCCAGCAGTTTTTCCGGACAGGGTGTTGGCTACACCTTC	CASSFSGQGVGYTF
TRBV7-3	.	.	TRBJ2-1	TGTGCCAGCAGCTCCTCGACAGACTACAATGAGCAGTTCTTC	CASSSSTDYNEQFF
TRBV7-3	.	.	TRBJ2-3	TGTGCCAGCAGCTTAGGGCTTTACACAGATACGCAGTATTTT	CASSLGLYTDTQYF